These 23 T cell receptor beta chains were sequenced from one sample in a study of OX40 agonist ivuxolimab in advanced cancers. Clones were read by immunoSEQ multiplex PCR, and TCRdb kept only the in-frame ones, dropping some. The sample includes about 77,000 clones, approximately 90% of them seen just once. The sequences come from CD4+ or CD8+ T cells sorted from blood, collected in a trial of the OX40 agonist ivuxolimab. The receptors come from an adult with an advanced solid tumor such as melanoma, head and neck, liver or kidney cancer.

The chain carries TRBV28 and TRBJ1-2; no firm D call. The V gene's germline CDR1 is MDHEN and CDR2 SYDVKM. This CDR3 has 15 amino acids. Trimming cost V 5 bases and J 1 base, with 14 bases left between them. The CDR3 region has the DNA TGTGCCAGCAGTCCGCCCTTAGGCCGTAACTATGGCTACACCTTC. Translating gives CASSPPLGRNYGYTF.

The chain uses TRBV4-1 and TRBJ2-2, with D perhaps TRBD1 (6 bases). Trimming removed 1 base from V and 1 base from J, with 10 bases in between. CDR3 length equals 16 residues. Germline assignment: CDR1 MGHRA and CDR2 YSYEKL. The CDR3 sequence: CASSQGGTRNTGELFF. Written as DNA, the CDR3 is TGCGCCAGCAGCCAAGGAGGGACACGGAACACCGGGGAGCTGTTTTTT.

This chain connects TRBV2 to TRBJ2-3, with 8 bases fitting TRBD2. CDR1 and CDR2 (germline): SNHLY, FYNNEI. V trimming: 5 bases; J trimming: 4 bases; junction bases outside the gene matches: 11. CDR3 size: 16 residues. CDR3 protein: CASSPRGGRVADTQYF. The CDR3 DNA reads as TGTGCCAGCAGTCCCCGGGGGGGCAGGGTGGCAGATACGCAGTATTTT.

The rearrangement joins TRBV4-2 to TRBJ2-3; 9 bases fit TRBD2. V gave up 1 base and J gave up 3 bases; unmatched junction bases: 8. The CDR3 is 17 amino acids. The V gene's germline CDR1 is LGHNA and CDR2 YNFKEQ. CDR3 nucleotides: TGTGCCAGCAGCCAAGTCGTAGCGGGAGTCGGGACAGATACGCAGTATTTT. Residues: CASSQVVAGVGTDTQYF.

For the CDR3, the DNA is TGTGCCTCCCAGGGGGGCCGGGAGGGGACCCAGTACTTC. It specifies CASQGGREGTQYF. The J gene is TRBJ2-5, the V gene TRBV11-2; D may be TRBD2 (8 bases). The CDR3 runs to 13 residues. The V end was cut by 11 bases, the J end by 7 bases, with 20 bases between. The germline CDR1 and CDR2 sequences are SGHAT and FQNNGV.

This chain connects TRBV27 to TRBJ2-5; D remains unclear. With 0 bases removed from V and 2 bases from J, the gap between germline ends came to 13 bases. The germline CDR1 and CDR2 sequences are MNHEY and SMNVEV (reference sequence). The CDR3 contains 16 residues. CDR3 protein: CASSLSYYRLQETQYF. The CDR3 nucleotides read TGTGCCAGCAGTTTATCATACTACCGCCTGCAAGAGACCCAGTACTTC.

CDR3 residues: CASRYAGTGVQYF. The CDR3 coding sequence is TGTGCCAGCAGATACGCCGGGACAGGGGTTCAGTACTTC. The chain uses TRBV5-5 and TRBJ2-4; TRBD1 aligns across 10 bases. Germline-derived CDR1 and CDR2 are SGHKS and YYEKEE (reference sequence). V was clipped by 5 bases and J by 11 bases; unmatched bases: 7. CDR3 size: 13 residues.

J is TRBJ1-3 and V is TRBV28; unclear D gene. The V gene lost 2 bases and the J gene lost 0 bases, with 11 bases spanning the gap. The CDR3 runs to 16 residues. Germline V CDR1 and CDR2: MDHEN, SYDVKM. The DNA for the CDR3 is TGTGCCAGCAGTTTAGGGCTCACCCTCTCTGGAAACACCATATATTTT. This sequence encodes CASSLGLTLSGNTIYF.

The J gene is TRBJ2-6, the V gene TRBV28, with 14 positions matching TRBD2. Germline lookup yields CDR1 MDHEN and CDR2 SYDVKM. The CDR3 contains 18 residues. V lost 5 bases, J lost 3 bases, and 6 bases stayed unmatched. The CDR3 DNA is TGTGCCAGCAGTGAGACTAGCGGGAGGGCCGTTGGGGCCAACGTCCTGACTTTC. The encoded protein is CASSETSGRAVGANVLTF.

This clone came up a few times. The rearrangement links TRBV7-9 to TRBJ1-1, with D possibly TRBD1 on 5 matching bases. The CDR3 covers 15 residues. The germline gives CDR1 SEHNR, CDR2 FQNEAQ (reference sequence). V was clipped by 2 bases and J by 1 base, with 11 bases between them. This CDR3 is CASSLLGPGNTEAFF. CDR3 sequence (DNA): TGTGCCAGCAGCTTATTGGGACCTGGGAACACTGAAGCTTTCTTT. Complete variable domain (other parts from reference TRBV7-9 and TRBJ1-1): DTGVSQNPRHKITKRGQNVTFRCDPISEHNRLYWYRQTLGQGPEFLTYFQNEAQLEKSRLLSDRFSAERPKGSFSTLEIQRTEQGDSAMYLCASSLLGPGNTEAFFGQGTRLTVV.

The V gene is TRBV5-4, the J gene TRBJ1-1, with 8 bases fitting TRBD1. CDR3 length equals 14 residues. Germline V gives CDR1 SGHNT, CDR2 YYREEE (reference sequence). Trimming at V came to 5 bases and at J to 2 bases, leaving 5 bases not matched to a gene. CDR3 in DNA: TGTGCCAGCAGGTCACAGGGGGGCAACACTGAAGCTTTCTTT. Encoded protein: CASRSQGGNTEAFF.

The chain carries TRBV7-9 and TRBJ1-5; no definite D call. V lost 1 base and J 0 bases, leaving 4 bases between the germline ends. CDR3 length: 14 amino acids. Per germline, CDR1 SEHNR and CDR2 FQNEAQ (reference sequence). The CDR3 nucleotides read TGTGCCAGCAGCTTAGACTCTAGCAATCAGCCCCAGCATTTT. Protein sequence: CASSLDSSNQPQHF.

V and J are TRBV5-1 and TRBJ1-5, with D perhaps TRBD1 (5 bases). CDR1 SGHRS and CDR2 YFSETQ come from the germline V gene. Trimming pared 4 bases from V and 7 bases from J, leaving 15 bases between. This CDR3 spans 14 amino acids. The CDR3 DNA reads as TGCGCCAGCAGCGAGGGACTAAGTGGCCAGCCCCAGCATTTT. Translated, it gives CASSEGLSGQPQHF.

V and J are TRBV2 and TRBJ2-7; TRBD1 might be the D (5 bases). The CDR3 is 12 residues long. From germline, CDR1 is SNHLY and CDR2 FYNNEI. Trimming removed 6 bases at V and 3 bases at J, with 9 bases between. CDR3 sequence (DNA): TGTGCCAGCAGACAGACAGTCTACGAGCAGTACTTC. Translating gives CASRQTVYEQYF.

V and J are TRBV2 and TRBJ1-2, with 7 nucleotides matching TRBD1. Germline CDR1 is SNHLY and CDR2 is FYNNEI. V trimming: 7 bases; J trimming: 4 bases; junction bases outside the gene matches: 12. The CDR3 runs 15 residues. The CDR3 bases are TGTGCCAGCAACCTCAACAGGGGCCAGAGCTATGGCTACACCTTC. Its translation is CASNLNRGQSYGYTF.

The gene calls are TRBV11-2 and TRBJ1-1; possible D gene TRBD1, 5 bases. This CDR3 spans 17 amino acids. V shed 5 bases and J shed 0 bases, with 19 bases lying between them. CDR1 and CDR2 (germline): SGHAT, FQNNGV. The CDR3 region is CASSPWGGNLLNTEAFF. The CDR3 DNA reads TGTGCCAGCAGCCCCTGGGGGGGAAATTTATTGAACACTGAAGCTTTCTTT.

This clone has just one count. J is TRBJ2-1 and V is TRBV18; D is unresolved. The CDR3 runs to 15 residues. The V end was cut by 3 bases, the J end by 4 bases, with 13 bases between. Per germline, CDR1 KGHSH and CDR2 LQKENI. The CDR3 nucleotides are TGTGCCAGCTCACCGGATTTCGACGGTTACAATGAGCAGTTCTTC. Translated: CASSPDFDGYNEQFF.

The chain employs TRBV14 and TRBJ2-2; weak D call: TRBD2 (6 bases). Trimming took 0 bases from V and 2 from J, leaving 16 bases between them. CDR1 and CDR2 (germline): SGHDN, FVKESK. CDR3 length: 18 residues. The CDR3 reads CASSQDRGGVFNTGELFF. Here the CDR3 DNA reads TGTGCCAGCAGCCAAGATCGTGGAGGGGTGTTTAACACCGGGGAGCTGTTTTTT.

CDR3 sequence (DNA): TGTGCCAGCGGTAGGCGGTACTACGAGCAGTACTTC. As protein: CASGRRYYEQYF. The chain combines TRBV6-5 with TRBJ2-7; D remains unclear. This CDR3 has 12 residues. Trimming stripped 8 bases from V and 3 bases from J, with 11 bases between. Germline loops: CDR1 MNHEY, CDR2 SVGAGI.

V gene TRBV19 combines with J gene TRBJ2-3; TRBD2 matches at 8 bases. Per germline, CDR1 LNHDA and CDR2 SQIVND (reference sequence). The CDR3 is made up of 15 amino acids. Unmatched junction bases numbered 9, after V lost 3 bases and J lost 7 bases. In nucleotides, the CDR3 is TGTGCCAGTAGTATGGTCAGCGGGAGCCGGCATACGCAGTATTTT. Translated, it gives CASSMVSGSRHTQYF.

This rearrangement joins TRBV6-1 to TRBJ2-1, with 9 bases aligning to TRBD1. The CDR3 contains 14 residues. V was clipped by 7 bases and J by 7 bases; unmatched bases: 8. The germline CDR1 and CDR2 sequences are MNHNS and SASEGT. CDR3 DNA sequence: TGTGCCAGCATTGTCGGGACAGGGCCGAATGAGCAGTTCTTC. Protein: CASIVGTGPNEQFF.

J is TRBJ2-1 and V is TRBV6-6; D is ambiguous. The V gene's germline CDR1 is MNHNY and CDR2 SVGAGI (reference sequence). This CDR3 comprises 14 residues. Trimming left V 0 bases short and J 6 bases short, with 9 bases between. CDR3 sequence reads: CASSYSPPGNEQFF. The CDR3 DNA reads TGTGCCAGCAGTTACTCGCCCCCCGGCAATGAGCAGTTCTTC.

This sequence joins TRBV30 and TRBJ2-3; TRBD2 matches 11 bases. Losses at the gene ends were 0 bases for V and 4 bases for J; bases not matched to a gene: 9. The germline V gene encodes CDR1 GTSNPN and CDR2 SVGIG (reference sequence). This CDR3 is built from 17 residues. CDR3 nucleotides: TGTGCCTGGAGTGTACGCGCTAGCGGGAGGAACCCAGATACGCAGTATTTT. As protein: CAWSVRASGRNPDTQYF.